The entry below gives a single T cell receptor beta chain sequence along with its context. Its antigen has not been determined. Base qualities are not at hand, and no much larger clone is one base apart. In the paper's terms, the time point label means: cycle 4 day 1 (C4D1), after 5 to 7 weeks of nivolumab. Every trial patient had relapsed following autologous stem cell transplantation, and prior brentuximab vedotin exposure was what differed among cohorts A, B and C. Magnetic negative selection with a Miltenyi CD4+ T cell isolation kit was used to purify CD4+ T cells from thawed PBMCs. The trial cohort comprised 56 patients with relapsed/refractory classical Hodgkin lymphoma whose best overall responses were complete response, partial response or progressive disease. Single-agent nivolumab was administered to trial patients in the multi-cohort phase II CheckMate 205 trial. An independent review committee assessed best overall response by applying the 2007 International Working Group response criteria. Trial PBMCs were collected immediately before nivolumab initiation (C1D1) and during therapy at cycle 2 day 1 and cycle 4 day 1. After peripheral blood was drawn into 8 mL Vacutainer Cell Preparation Tubes, PBMCs were isolated by centrifugation and then cryopreserved. Purified CD4+ and CD8+ fractions were prepared only for cases in which an additional PBMC sample was available. On LS columns in a quadroMACS separator, the magnetically labelled cells were depleted, and the flow-through was collected as the purified fraction.

This sample was taken from a study of PD-1 blockade in classical Hodgkin lymphoma (dated by TCRdb to the early 2020s). For context, the study as a whole: Nivolumab dosing was 3 mg/kg intravenously every 2 weeks, continuing until either disease progression or unacceptable toxicity. To define a peripheral blood immune signature of response to PD-1 blockade in classical Hodgkin lymphoma, the study combined TCR beta sequencing with CyTOF.

Results the study describes overall, beyond this receptor: Only a single clinical trial cohort was studied, and what caused the repertoire differences, possibly disease activity or prior therapy, remained undefined. Baseline TCR diversity was reported as lower in newly diagnosed patients than in healthy donors, and lower still in relapsed/refractory patients. Baseline diversity similar to that of newly diagnosed patients was observed in trial patients achieving complete response, whereas significantly lower diversity was observed in partial responders and progressors. Lower diversity was seen in patients whose nivolumab began less than 1 year after ASCT, and these patients were left out of later analyses so that immune reconstitution would not confound the results. A significant rise by C4D1 was seen in CD4+ but not CD8+ TCR diversity (p=0.0027 vs p=0.16), with the rise being most apparent in complete responders (p=0.02).

Genomic DNA was isolated using the Qiagen DNeasy kit from unsorted PBMCs as well as from negatively selected CD4+ and CD8+ fractions. TCR beta CDR3 regions were subjected to amplification by immunoSEQ multiplex PCR with primers that anneal to V and J segments. Amplification bias was minimized using a synthetic immune receptor repertoire, and residual bias was removed computationally after sequencing. The study's processing was this. Custom Python scripts were used to quantify repertoire diversity as the Shannon entropy index. Unsorted, CD4+ and CD8+ repertoires were analyzed separately, except for combined analyses in which CD4+ and CD8+ sequences were merged in silico. A clone was considered expanded if an increase in frequency of at least 2-fold after treatment relative to C1D1 was found, and a pseudocount of 0.5 was applied to clones undetected at baseline. Clones with 0 or 1 copy at C1D1 were classified as singleton clones, and clones with 2 or more copies were classified as non-singleton clones. Clones expanded in unsorted samples were annotated as CD4+, CD8+ or unknown by matching protein sequences in sorted samples from the same patient. Wilcoxon tests on paired samples were used to test diversity changes from C1D1 to C4D1. The table was pulled from immuneACCESS by TCRdb, which kept in-frame rearrangements only. Such tables lose some clones; where checked, under half of the loss comes from unresolved V genes, and the rest has no known cause. V, J and clone size were drawn from that table, and D and trimming were deduced from the DNA. A total of 15,000 to 20,000 clones appear in this sample, roughly 75% of them only once. 2% to 2.5% of the sample goes to the ten largest clones.

Sequenced here: CD4+ T cells from blood, sampled before the fourth cycle of nivolumab. The sequence derives from a human donor with classical Hodgkin lymphoma.

CDR3 region: CASSSAGVFF. The DNA sequence is given as TGTGCCAGCAGCTCCGCCGGGGTTTTCTTT. The chain is made from TRBV11-2 and TRBJ1-1; the D gene assignment is ambiguous. V is shortened by 4 bases, J by 13 bases, and the region joining them spans 10 bases. According to the germline V gene, CDR1 reads SGHAT and CDR2 reads FQNNGV. Measured from the cysteine to the phenylalanine, the CDR3 is 10 residues long. Solely the CDR3 DNA is kept, with 30 bases framed from the first base. Outside the CDR3, residues come from the reference TRBV11-2 and TRBJ1-1 proteins, so the full variable domain is: EAGVAQSPRYKIIEKRQSVAFWCNPISGHATLYWYQQILGQGPKLLIQFQNNGVVDDSQLPKDRFSAERLKGVDSTLKIQPAKLEDSAVYLCASSSAGVFFGQGTRLTVV.